The 18 T cell receptor beta chains given below trace back to one sample, sequenced in a study of T-cell memory formation after mild COVID-19. From the 5' RACE reads, TCRdb called clonotypes with MiXCR, one entry per CDR3 protein. The sample contains a few hundred thousand distinct CDR3 sequences, 8% to 9.5% of which appear only once. Input material: PBMCs or a T cell subset sorted from them (not recorded which). The receptors stem from a man between 18 and 29 years old who had mild COVID-19 (a few samples of this study predate the infection). Cell type and time point are not known.

This clonotype came up a few times. This rearrangement joins TRBV10-2 to TRBJ2-2, with 10 positions matching TRBD2. The CDR3 covers 15 residues. The junction had 3 bases not matched to a gene; V was cut back by 4 bases and J by 4 bases. From germline, CDR1 is WSHSY and CDR2 SAAADI. This CDR3 reads CASSASGGLTGELFF. The CDR3 DNA reads as TGCGCCAGCAGTGCTAGCGGGGGCCTCACCGGGGAGCTGTTTTTT.

The rearrangement joins TRBV24-1 to TRBJ1-5, with D unresolved. Germline CDR1 reads KGHDR; CDR2 reads SFDVKD. This CDR3 comprises 13 residues. V shed 1 base and J shed 11 bases, with 11 bases lying between them. The CDR3 sequence: CATSDFGEQAQHF. CDR3 nucleotides: TGTGCCACCAGTGATTTCGGTGAGCAGGCCCAGCATTTT.

This rearrangement joins TRBV4-1 to TRBJ1-1; no definite D call. Germline V CDR1 and CDR2: MGHRA, YSYEKL. V was trimmed by 6 bases and J by 1 base, leaving 12 bases between them. The CDR3 sequence is 14 residues long. In DNA, the CDR3 is TGCGCCAGCAGACGTACGTTCCGGAACACTGAAGCTTTCTTT. Its protein product is CASRRTFRNTEAFF.

This clonotype was picked up a small number of times. The chain combines TRBV20-1 with TRBJ2-7, with D possibly matching TRBD2 (5 bases). Trimming removed 3 bases at V and 0 bases at J, with 12 bases between. The CDR3 totals 14 residues. CDR1 DFQATT and CDR2 SNEGSKA come from the germline V gene (reference sequence). CDR3 coding DNA: TGCAGTGCTAGGGACTTACTGAGCTCCTACGAGCAGTACGTC. This codes for CSARDLLSSYEQYV.

This clonotype was recorded a few times. The rearrangement joins TRBV7-2 to TRBJ1-3; D is perhaps TRBD1 (5 bases). Germline values: CDR1 SGHTA, CDR2 FQGNSA. V dropped 1 base and J dropped 1 base, with 14 bases sitting between them. This CDR3 is 17 amino acids long. DNA for the CDR3: TGTGCCAGCAGCTTAGACCCGGGGCGTGCTTCTGGAAACACCATATATTTT. It yields the protein CASSLDPGRASGNTIYF.

This clonotype has only a few counts. The chain employs TRBV12-3 or TRBV12-4 and TRBJ1-5; TRBD1 matches at 8 bases. V lost 7 bases, J lost 4 bases, and 9 bases stayed unmatched. CDR3 size: 15 residues. This chain's CDR3 is CASTFGQGLNQPQHF. CDR3 sequence (DNA): TGTGCCAGCACCTTCGGACAGGGCCTAAATCAGCCCCAGCATTTT.

This clonotype appeared many times. The V gene is TRBV15, the J gene TRBJ1-2, with 7 bases that match TRBD1. The trim removed 1 base at V and 4 bases at J, leaving 9 bases unmatched. The CDR3 has 16 amino acids. Per germline, CDR1 LNHNV and CDR2 YYDKDF (reference sequence). The CDR3 coding sequence is TGTGCCACCAGCAGAGCGACAGGGATCGGAGGCTATGGCTACACCTTC. It codes for CATSRATGIGGYGYTF.

This clonotype was recorded many times. This chain links TRBV3-1 with TRBJ1-1; D uncertain. The CDR3 runs 14 residues. The V gene lost 2 bases and the J gene lost 3 bases, with 10 bases spanning the gap. CDR1 is LGHDT and CDR2 is YNNKEL in the germline V gene (reference sequence). The CDR3, as DNA: TGTGCCAGCAGCCAAAGCCTCGGAGACACTGAAGCTTTCTTT. Amino acids: CASSQSLGDTEAFF.

This clonotype was counted between two and nine times. The chain combines TRBV12-3 or TRBV12-4 with TRBJ2-1, with 11 bases lining up with TRBD2. V lost 5 bases to trimming and J lost 8 bases; unmatched junction nucleotides: 8. CDR3 length: 15 amino acids. The CDR3 loop reads CASSNSGGAYDEQFF. The CDR3 DNA follows: TGTGCCAGCAGTAATAGCGGGGGGGCGTACGATGAGCAGTTCTTC.

The chain combines TRBV7-6 with TRBJ1-5, with a weak D call TRBD1 (5 bases). Germline loops: CDR1 SGHVS, CDR2 FNYEAQ. This CDR3 has 16 amino acids. V lost 5 bases and J lost 0, with 14 bases in between. CDR3 amino acids: CASSLGHWNSNQPQHF. The DNA of the CDR3 is TGTGCCAGCAGCCTAGGACACTGGAATAGCAATCAGCCCCAGCATTTT.

This clonotype was seen only a few times. This sequence joins TRBV6-5 and TRBJ2-5, with a possible D match to TRBD1 (7 bases). Germline V CDR1 and CDR2: MNHEY, SVGAGI. This CDR3 spans 15 amino acids. V shed 6 bases and J shed 5 bases, with 19 bases lying between them. CDR3: CASSPTQGGGETQYF. CDR3 nucleotide sequence: TGTGCCAGCAGCCCAACCCAGGGGGGCGGCGAGACCCAGTACTTC.

This clonotype was detected a few times. The V call is TRBV5-1, the J call TRBJ1-1; tentative D call: TRBD1 (5 bases). The V and J ends lost 6 bases and 0 bases respectively, with 15 bases between them. CDR1 and CDR2 (germline): SGHRS, YFSETQ. This CDR3 has 15 residues. The CDR3 DNA is TGCGCCAGCACAGCTTATGGGGGTCTGAACACTGAAGCTTTCTTT. This gives the protein CASTAYGGLNTEAFF.

The chain combines TRBV5-1 with TRBJ1-1; D may be TRBD1 (5 bases). This CDR3 has 16 amino acids. Germline V CDR1 and CDR2: SGHRS, YFSETQ. Trimming pared 1 base from V and 2 bases from J, leaving 15 bases between. DNA of the CDR3: TGCGCCAGCAGCTTGCTTCCGCCAGGGACCAACACTGAAGCTTTCTTT. Its protein product is CASSLLPPGTNTEAFF.

About this clonotype itself: A junction end diverges from the germline sequence, so it may reflect a read error. The chain couples TRBV7-8 to TRBJ1-1; D uncertain. CDR3 length: 11 residues. Germline assignment: CDR1 SGHVS and CDR2 FQNEAQ. CDR3 coding DNA: TGTGCCAGCAGCAAAGATAGGTCCTGGGTCTTC. As protein: CASSKDRSWVF.

This clonotype was seen more than once but under ten times. The chain combines TRBV6-6 with TRBJ2-7; D possibly corresponds to TRBD1 (5 bases). This CDR3 comprises 12 residues. The V gene's germline CDR1 is MNHNY and CDR2 SVGAGI (reference sequence). V lost 2 bases to trimming and J lost 9 bases, with 11 bases between them. The CDR3 spells CASSYPQGGQYV. CDR3 in DNA: TGTGCCAGCAGTTACCCTCAGGGCGGGCAGTACGTC.

This clonotype was counted a few times. The J gene is TRBJ1-1, the V gene TRBV10-3, with D perhaps matching TRBD1 (6 bases). Germline CDR1 is ENHRY and CDR2 is SYGVKD. This CDR3 comprises 14 residues. V was clipped by 6 bases and J by 4 bases, with 15 bases between them. CDR3 bases: TGTGCCATCAGCCCGACAGGTACTGGCACTGAAGCTTTCTTT. Protein product: CAISPTGTGTEAFF.

This clonotype was observed a handful of times. CDR3 residues: CASSRTGTYTDTQYF. For the CDR3, the DNA is TGTGCCAGCAGCAGGACAGGGACCTACACAGATACGCAGTATTTT. The rearrangement uses TRBV12-3 or TRBV12-4 and TRBJ2-3, with 8 bases fitting TRBD1. Germline trimming cut 6 bases from V and 2 bases from J; bases unmatched to any gene: 7. The CDR3 is made up of 15 amino acids.

This clonotype was detected only a few times. This chain uses TRBV6-5 with TRBJ2-3, with D tentatively TRBD2 (6 bases). The length of the CDR3 is 13 residues. From germline, CDR1 is MNHEY and CDR2 SVGAGI. V was clipped by 2 bases and J by 5 bases, with 8 bases between them. CDR3 residues: CASSYGGIDTQYF. The CDR3 coding sequence is TGTGCCAGCAGTTACGGGGGGATAGATACGCAGTATTTT.